This entry describes one T cell receptor (beta chain). The data originate from a study of blood T cells in healthy people across ages. Primed by a sample-barcoded 5' primer and a J-beta primer mix, a second PCR proceeded for about 7 to 11 cycles. TCRdb independently ran MiXCR on the 5' RACE reads; one entry per CDR3 protein. This sample yields 700,000 to 800,000 distinct CDR3 sequences, of which about 40% are seen a single time; around a fifth belongs to the top ten. This CDR3 region has 12 residues. CDR1 is MNHEY, CDR2 SVGAGI, per germline. V was shortened by 6 bases and J by 7 bases, with 12 bases between the two germline ends.

Material for sequencing was blood. The V call is TRBV6-5, the J call TRBJ1-2; D remains ambiguous. This receptor was obtained from a woman aged 60 to 75 in good health. The CDR3 DNA reads as TGTGCCAGCAGGCCATGGGGAGCTGGCTACACCTTC. It specifies CASRPWGAGYTF.